A single TCR beta chain is shown here with its context. Its specificity is unknown. One junction end does not reproduce the germline sequence, and a read error may be involved. This CDR3 comprises 10 residues. Per the germline V gene, CDR1 is DFQATT and CDR2 is SNEGSKA (reference sequence). Researchers ran the PCR with 60 Vbeta and 13 Jbeta primers. Using immunoSEQ multiplex PCR, the repertoire was profiled, and TCRdb retains in-frame clones only, with some absent. The sample contains approximately 170,000 clones, almost 75% of which appear only once. This entry comes from a study of cytomegalovirus exposure and HLA in healthy donors. The wider study: A prior study identified over 100 million unique TCR beta sequences from about 200 million T cells. Broader study findings: In a later analysis, donors in an Asian-associated ancestry cluster reportedly had fewer N-insertions in productive TCRs than the cohort mean. Using a false discovery rate of 0.05, a later analysis showed that 16,951 TCR beta sequences were associated with HLA alleles. In vitro data verified a few CMV-associated chains as specific for CMV antigens.

The chain couples TRBV20-1 to TRBJ2-7; TRBD2 matches at 7 bases. The sample was PBMCs. The receptor was derived from a woman younger than 35 in good health and CMV-seropositive. CDR3 sequence reads: CGAGVREQYF. The CDR3 DNA reads TGCGGTGCGGGAGTTCGAGAGCAGTACTTC.